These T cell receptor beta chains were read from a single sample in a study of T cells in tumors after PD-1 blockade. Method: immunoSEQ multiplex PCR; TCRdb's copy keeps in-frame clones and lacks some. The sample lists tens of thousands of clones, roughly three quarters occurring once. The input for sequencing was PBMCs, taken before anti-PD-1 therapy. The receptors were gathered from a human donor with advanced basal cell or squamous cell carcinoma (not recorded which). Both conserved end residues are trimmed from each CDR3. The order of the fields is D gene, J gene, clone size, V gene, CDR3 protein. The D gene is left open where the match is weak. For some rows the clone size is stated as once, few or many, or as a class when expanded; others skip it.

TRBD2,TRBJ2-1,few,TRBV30,AWSLAGGAYNEQF
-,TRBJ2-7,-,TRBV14,ASSQGVPGSYEQY
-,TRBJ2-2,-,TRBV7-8,ASSLDQPENTGELF
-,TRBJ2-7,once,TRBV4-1,ASSPGVRRNSYEQY
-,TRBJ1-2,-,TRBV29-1,SVESFVGRGSYGYT
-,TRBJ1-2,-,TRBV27,ASSSGSGDYGYT
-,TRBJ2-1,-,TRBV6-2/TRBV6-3,ASSYSTWEEQF
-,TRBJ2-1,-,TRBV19,ASKPGGPWNEQF
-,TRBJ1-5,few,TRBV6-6,ASSRSGGNQPQH
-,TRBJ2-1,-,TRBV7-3,ASSLKPVDEQF
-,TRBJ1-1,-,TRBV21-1,ASSTPLGRLNTEAF
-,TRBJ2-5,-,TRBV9,ASSVGIDPSGETQY
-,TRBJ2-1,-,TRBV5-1,ASSLTGTESYNEQF
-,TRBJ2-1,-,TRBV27,ASRQGGVYNEQF
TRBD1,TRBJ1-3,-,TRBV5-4,ASSGGQGLSGNTIY
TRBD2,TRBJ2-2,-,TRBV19,ASFDRDYYTGELF
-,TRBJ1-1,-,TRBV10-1,ASARNGFTEAF
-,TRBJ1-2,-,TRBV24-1,ATSDLGGYGYT
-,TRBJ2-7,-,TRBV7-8,ASSSVKGKYEQY
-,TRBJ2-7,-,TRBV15,ATSILERAASGEQY
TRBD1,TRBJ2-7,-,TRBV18,ASSPGTGDYEQY
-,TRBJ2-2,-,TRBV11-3,ASSLDRHAGELF
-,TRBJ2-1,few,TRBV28,ASSLRRDLNEQF
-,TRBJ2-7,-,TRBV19,ASSARANTFSYEQY
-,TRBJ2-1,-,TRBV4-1,ASSPTGYEQF
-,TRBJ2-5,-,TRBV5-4,ASSFHRIGQETQY
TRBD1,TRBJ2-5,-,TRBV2,ASSTDRQETQY
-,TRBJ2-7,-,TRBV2,ASIERGDYYEQY
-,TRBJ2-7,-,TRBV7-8,ASSLEGGALGEQY
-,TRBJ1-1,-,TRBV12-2,ASRLASWTGTYTEAF
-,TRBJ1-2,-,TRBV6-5,ASRTSVGLNYGYT
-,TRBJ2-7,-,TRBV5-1,ASSLGQGQQY
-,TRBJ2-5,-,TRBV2,ASSLETQY
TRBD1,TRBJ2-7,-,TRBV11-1,ASSWTGSYEQY
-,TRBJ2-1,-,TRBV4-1,ASGPRIWDGYNEQF
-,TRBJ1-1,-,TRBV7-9,ALTGGADTEAF
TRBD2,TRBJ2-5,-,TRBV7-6,ASSLLAEETQY
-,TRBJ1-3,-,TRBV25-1,ASSALDSSGNTIY
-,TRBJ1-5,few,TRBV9,ASSVGSGDNQPQH
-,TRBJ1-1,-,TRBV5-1,ASSFRSANTEAF
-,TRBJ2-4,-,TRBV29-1,SVSWESPVKNIQY
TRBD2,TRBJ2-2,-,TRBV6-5,ASATSRINTGELF